These 2 T cell receptor beta chains were all obtained from the same sample, sequenced in a study of vaccination and CD4 T cells after COVID-19. TCRdb reanalysed the PCR reads using MiXCR and keeps one entry per CDR3 protein. Of around 15,000 distinct CDR3 sequences in the sample, approximately 72% were seen once. The source material was CD4+ T cells from blood, sampled after SARS-CoV-2 vaccination. These receptors were collected from a human donor who had recovered from COVID-19.

V gene TRBV15 combines with J gene TRBJ1-1, with 8 positions matching TRBD1. This CDR3 is 14 amino acids long. Germline lookup yields CDR1 LNHNV and CDR2 YYDKDF (reference sequence). V lost 1 base, J lost 5 bases, and 3 bases stayed unmatched. CDR3 in DNA: TGTGCCACCAGCAGAGGACAGGGGTTAACTGAAGCTTTCTTT. Amino acid sequence: CATSRGQGLTEAFF. Drawing the rest from reference TRBV15 and TRBJ1-1, the complete variable domain is DAMVIQNPRYQVTQFGKPVTLSCSQTLNHNVMYWYQQKSSQAPKLLFHYYDKDFNNEADTPDNFQSRRPNTSFCFLDIRSPGLGDTAMYLCATSRGQGLTEAFFGQGTRLTVV.

This clonotype turned up a few times. CDR3 in DNA: TGTGCCAGCAGTGAAGCGCTGGGAGGGGACAGGGATAGGAGTGGCTACACCTTC. Encoded protein: CASSEALGGDRDRSGYTF. The gene calls are TRBV6-1 and TRBJ1-2; 9 nucleotides line up with TRBD1. V was pared by 0 bases and J by 7 bases, with 15 bases of the junction left unmatched. Germline lookup yields CDR1 MNHNS and CDR2 SASEGT. The CDR3 runs 18 residues.